A single sample is the source of the 21 T cell receptor beta chains below, sequenced in a study of identical twins (dated by TCRdb to the mid-2010s). Libraries came from 5' RACE. Sequencing used an Illumina HiSeq 2000. In TCRdb, the public reads were trimmed at Q25 with fastp and aligned with MiXCR, with productive beta chains retained. Identical CDR3 proteins give one entry, which carries the most common genes and DNA. This sample lists roughly 720,000 distinct CDR3 sequences; roughly 20% were detected once. In total, the top ten clones hold about an eighth of the sample. The same data also contributed to another study, on T cells expressing NK-cell markers.

Input material: PBMCs. These receptors were obtained from a woman between 18 and 29 years old in good health.

This clonotype was detected many times. The chain recombines TRBV12-3 or TRBV12-4 with TRBJ2-5, with TRBD1 as a possible D gene (5 bases). Trimming left V 3 bases short and J 4 bases short, with 9 bases between. The CDR3 is 13 residues long. In DNA, the CDR3 is TGTGCCAGCAGTTTCAACAGGAGAGAGACCCAGTACTTC. Translation gives CASSFNRRETQYF.

CDR3 bases: TGCAGTGCTAGAGTAGTCACGGAGACCCAGTACTTC. Translating gives CSARVVTETQYF. The J gene is TRBJ2-5, the V gene TRBV20-1; D call uncertain. V lost 1 base and J 5 bases, leaving 8 bases between the germline ends. Per the germline V gene, CDR1 is DFQATT and CDR2 is SNEGSKA (reference sequence). The CDR3 extends over 12 amino acids.

V and J are TRBV20-1 and TRBJ2-7; 8 bases align to TRBD2. J gave up 7 bases and V 5 bases, and 10 bases lay outside the gene matches. CDR1 is DFQATT and CDR2 is SNEGSKA in the germline V gene (reference sequence). The CDR3 loop spans 13 amino acids. The CDR3 region has the DNA TGCAGTGCTTCAGTAGCGGGAAGGTGGGAGCAGTACTTC. It encodes CSASVAGRWEQYF.

J is TRBJ2-7 and V is TRBV11-3, with D tentatively TRBD1 (6 bases). V lost 5 bases and J lost 5, with 19 bases in between. Per germline, CDR1 SGHNT and CDR2 YENEEA. The length of the CDR3 is 15 residues. CDR3 DNA: TGTGCCAGCAGCCCCGCCGGGACATACCGACACGAGCAGTACTTC. It translates to CASSPAGTYRHEQYF. Based on the CDR3 plus reference TRBV11-3 and TRBJ2-7, the full variable domain is EAGVVQSPRYKIIEKKQPVAFWCNPISGHNTLYWYLQNLGQGPELLIRYENEEAVDDSQLPKDRFSAERLKGVDSTLKIQPAELGDSAVYLCASSPAGTYRHEQYFGPGTRLTVT.

The chain links TRBV25-1 to TRBJ1-2; D is uncertain. Per germline, CDR1 MGHDK and CDR2 SYGVNS. V lost 7 bases to trimming and J lost 8 bases, with 14 bases between them. This CDR3 is 12 amino acids long. The CDR3: CASNVGPGGYTF. The CDR3 region has the DNA TGTGCCAGCAACGTAGGCCCGGGGGGCTACACCTTC.

This clonotype was counted a few times. V is TRBV4-2 and J is TRBJ2-1; 10 nucleotides line up with TRBD1. The CDR3 extends over 15 amino acids. The germline gives CDR1 LGHNA, CDR2 YNFKEQ. The J segment lost 8 bases and the V segment lost 3 bases, leaving 7 bases of the junction unmatched. As DNA, the CDR3 is TGTGCCAGCAGCCAGGCCGACAGGGGGCTGGATGAGCAGTTCTTC. As protein: CASSQADRGLDEQFF.

The chain couples TRBV5-1 to TRBJ2-1, with D possibly being TRBD1 (6 bases). The CDR3 contains 16 residues. Per the germline V gene, CDR1 is SGHRS and CDR2 is YFSETQ. Trimming pared 1 base from V and 3 bases from J, leaving 14 bases between. The CDR3, as DNA: TGCGCCAGCAGCTTGAGTGGGCAGGGGTTCTACAATGAGCAGTTCTTC. This gives the protein CASSLSGQGFYNEQFF.

This clonotype was counted only a few times. This chain uses TRBV6-5 with TRBJ1-2; D is undetermined. Trimming cost V 6 bases and J 4 bases, with 9 bases left between them. Germline V gene data show CDR1 as MNHEY and CDR2 as SVGAGI. The CDR3 has 12 amino acids. The CDR3 sequence is CASRAEIYGYTF. The CDR3 nucleotides read TGTGCCAGCAGAGCCGAGATCTATGGCTACACCTTC.

This clonotype was seen a few times. The chain carries TRBV5-1 and TRBJ2-1, with D tentatively TRBD1 or TRBD2 (6 bases each). The germline gives CDR1 SGHRS, CDR2 YFSETQ. V was cut by 3 bases and J by 7 bases, with 17 bases left in between. This CDR3 is built from 15 residues. CDR3 in DNA: TGCGCCAGCAGCTCCGGCTGGGGGGCGGTAAATGAGCAGTTCTTC. Residues: CASSSGWGAVNEQFF.

This clonotype was counted only a few times. The rearrangement uses TRBV5-1 and TRBJ2-1; D might be TRBD2 (7 bases). Trimming left V 3 bases short and J 10 bases short, with 14 bases between. The CDR3 consists of 13 residues. The V gene's germline CDR1 is SGHRS and CDR2 YFSETQ. The CDR3 nucleotides read TGCGCCAGCAGCTATGGGGGGGCGCGAGAGCAGTTCTTC. Residues: CASSYGGAREQFF.

This clonotype occurred a few times. The chain has TRBV15 and TRBJ2-5, with D possibly being TRBD2 (7 bases). This CDR3 region has 15 residues. Trimming removed 3 bases at V and 4 bases at J, with 15 bases between. Germline-derived CDR1 and CDR2 are LNHNV and YYDKDF (reference sequence). The CDR3 is CATSRGRGRGETQYF. CDR3 DNA: TGTGCCACCAGCAGGGGGCGGGGGCGCGGAGAGACCCAGTACTTC. The full variable domain, with the rest looked up from reference TRBV15 and TRBJ2-5, is DAMVIQNPRYQVTQFGKPVTLSCSQTLNHNVMYWYQQKSSQAPKLLFHYYDKDFNNEADTPDNFQSRRPNTSFCFLDIRSPGLGDTAMYLCATSRGRGRGETQYFGPGTRLLVL.

Only a few counts were recorded for this clonotype. The rearrangement joins TRBV3-1 to TRBJ1-6; the D gene is possibly TRBD1 (5 bases). Trimming removed 0 bases from V and 9 bases from J, with 9 bases in between. CDR3 size: 14 residues. Germline V gene sequence: CDR1 LGHDT, CDR2 YNNKEL (reference sequence). For the CDR3, the DNA is TGTGCCAGCAGCCAAGACAGGGTGGGTTCACCCCTCCACTTT. Translating it yields CASSQDRVGSPLHF. The full variable domain, its missing parts supplied by reference TRBV3-1 and TRBJ1-6, is DTAVSQTPKYLVTQMGNDKSIKCEQNLGHDTMYWYKQDSKKFLKIMFSYNNKELIINETVPNRFSPKSPDKAHLNLHINSLELGDSAVYFCASSQDRVGSPLHFGNGTRLTVT.

The J gene is TRBJ2-5, the V gene TRBV29-1; 7 bases match TRBD2. Germline V gene lookup returns CDR1 SQVTM and CDR2 ANQGSEA. J was trimmed by 3 bases and V by 7 bases; bases with no gene match: 5. CDR3 length: 12 amino acids. CDR3 nucleotide sequence: TGCAGCGGGGGTGGGGGGGAAGAGACCCAGTACTTC. It is translated as CSGGGGEETQYF.

J is TRBJ1-2 and V is TRBV11-2; D call uncertain. CDR3 length equals 15 residues. V dropped 5 bases and J dropped 6 bases, with 19 bases sitting between them. Germline V gene lookup returns CDR1 SGHAT and CDR2 FQNNGV. CDR3: CASSPRPMVHHGYTF. The DNA for the CDR3 is TGTGCCAGCAGCCCCCGGCCGATGGTACATCATGGCTACACCTTC. Drawing the rest from reference TRBV11-2 and TRBJ1-2, the complete variable domain is EAGVAQSPRYKIIEKRQSVAFWCNPISGHATLYWYQQILGQGPKLLIQFQNNGVVDDSQLPKDRFSAERLKGVDSTLKIQPAKLEDSAVYLCASSPRPMVHHGYTFGSGTRLTVV.

This clonotype was counted at least ten times. The V call is TRBV5-5, the J call TRBJ2-5; 8 bases line up with TRBD2. Germline V lookup: CDR1 SGHKS, CDR2 YYEKEE (reference sequence). V shed 3 bases and J 2 bases; nucleotides not matched to a gene: 6. This CDR3 region has 15 residues. CDR3 in amino acids: CASSSNPGGQETQYF. As DNA, the CDR3 is TGTGCCAGCAGCTCGAACCCGGGGGGGCAAGAGACCCAGTACTTC.

This clonotype has just a few counts. The V and J genes are TRBV11-2 and TRBJ2-1; 8 bases align to TRBD2. After removal of 3 bases from V and 7 bases from J, the junction contained 8 bases not matched to a gene. The CDR3 is 15 amino acids. Germline V lookup: CDR1 SGHAT, CDR2 FQNNGV. CDR3 loop: CASSFGGRTTNEQFF. CDR3 coding DNA: TGTGCCAGCAGCTTTGGCGGGAGGACCACAAATGAGCAGTTCTTC.

This chain uses TRBV6-1 with TRBJ2-5; 8 bases match TRBD2. The CDR3 length is 15 residues. Germline lookup yields CDR1 MNHNS and CDR2 SASEGT. J lost 3 bases, V lost 5 bases, and 8 bases had no gene match. CDR3 protein: CASSRAGGDKETQYF. In nucleotides, the CDR3 is TGTGCCAGCAGTCGCGCGGGGGGCGATAAAGAGACCCAGTACTTC.

V usage is TRBV20-1 and J usage is TRBJ2-5, with 10 bases lining up with TRBD2. This CDR3 contains 16 residues. Germline V gene lookup returns CDR1 DFQATT and CDR2 SNEGSKA (reference sequence). Trimming removed 2 bases from V and 4 bases from J; junction bases left unmatched: 10. The CDR3, as DNA: TGCAGTGCTAGATCAGGAGCGGGGGGGATGGTAGAGACCCAGTACTTC. This translates into CSARSGAGGMVETQYF.

This clonotype came up a few times. This chain connects TRBV7-2 to TRBJ2-3; a possible D gene is TRBD2 (5 bases). Trimming stripped 0 bases from V and 4 bases from J, with 17 bases between. The CDR3 spans 17 residues. Per germline, CDR1 SGHTA and CDR2 FQGNSA. CDR3 residues: CASSLAAGQSRADTQYF. As DNA, the CDR3 is TGTGCCAGCAGCTTAGCGGCGGGTCAAAGTCGGGCAGATACGCAGTATTTT. Full variable domain (outside the CDR3, taken from reference TRBV7-2 and TRBJ2-3): GAGVSQSPSNKVTEKGKDVELRCDPISGHTALYWYRQSLGQGLEFLIYFQGNSAPDKSGLPSDRFSAERTGGSVSTLTIQRTQQEDSAVYLCASSLAAGQSRADTQYFGPGTRLTVL.

This chain connects TRBV12-3 or TRBV12-4 to TRBJ1-1; D is possibly TRBD1 (5 bases). V was clipped by 8 bases and J by 0 bases, with 16 bases between them. CDR3 length: 15 residues. CDR3 sequence: CASGPYSGVNTEAFF. CDR3 nucleotide sequence: TGTGCCAGCGGCCCCTATTCGGGGGTGAACACTGAAGCTTTCTTT.

The chain joins TRBV12-3 or TRBV12-4 to TRBJ1-2, with D maybe TRBD1 (5 bases). CDR3 length: 15 amino acids. Trimming stripped 6 bases from V and 0 bases from J, with 14 bases between. The CDR3 region has the DNA TGTGCCAGCAGCCTTTGGGGGGAGACTAACTATGGCTACACCTTC. It translates to CASSLWGETNYGYTF.